The clone carrying this TCR beta chain came up a few times. Its specificity is unknown. A much larger clone lies one base from this, so it may be a read error. These data belong to a study of tumor-infiltrating lymphocytes in primary liver carcinoma. The investigators made TCR beta cDNA from roughly 0.55 ug total RNA, using a constant-region primer. Three nested multiplex PCR rounds of slightly modified ARM-PCR generated TCR beta libraries. From the multiplex PCR reads, TCRdb called clonotypes with MiXCR, one entry per CDR3 protein. Here the sample spans about 120,000 distinct CDR3 sequences, roughly 70% being singletons. Each 20-30 mg portion of unsorted bulk tissue served as the source for co-extraction of RNA and DNA. Patients' primary liver carcinoma was surgically resected. General observations from the study: Against blood, tumors held a significantly higher top-250-clone fraction (p = 0.039).

This sequence was found in a woman aged 60-75 years with primary liver carcinoma and hepatitis B virus infection. The sequenced sample consisted of tumor-adjacent normal liver tissue.

CDR3 sequence reads: CASSFAGTGVSQPQRF. The CDR3 DNA reads TGTGCCAGCAGCTTCGCCGGGACAGGGGTTAGTCAGCCCCAGCGTTTT. The gene calls are TRBV7-8 and TRBJ1-5; 10 bases are shared with TRBD1. There are 16 residues in the CDR3. Germline values: CDR1 SGHVS, CDR2 FQNEAQ.